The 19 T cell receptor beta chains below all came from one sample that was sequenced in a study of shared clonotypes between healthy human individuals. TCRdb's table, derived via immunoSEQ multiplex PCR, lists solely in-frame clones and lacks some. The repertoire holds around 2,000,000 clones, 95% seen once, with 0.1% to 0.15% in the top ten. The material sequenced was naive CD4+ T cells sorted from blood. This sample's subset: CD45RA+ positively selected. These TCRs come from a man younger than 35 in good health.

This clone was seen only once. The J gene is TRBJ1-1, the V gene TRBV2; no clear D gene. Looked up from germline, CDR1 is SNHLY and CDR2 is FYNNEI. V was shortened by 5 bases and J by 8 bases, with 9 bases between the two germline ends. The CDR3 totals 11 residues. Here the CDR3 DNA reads TGTGCCAGCAGTCAGGTTAGAGAAGCTTTCTTT. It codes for CASSQVREAFF.

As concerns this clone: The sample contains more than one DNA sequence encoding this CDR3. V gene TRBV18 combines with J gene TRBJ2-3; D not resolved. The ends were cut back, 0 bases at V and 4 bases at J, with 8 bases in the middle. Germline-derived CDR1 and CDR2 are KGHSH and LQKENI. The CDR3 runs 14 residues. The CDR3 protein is CASSPPSVPDTQYF. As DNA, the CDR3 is TGTGCCAGCTCACCACCATCGGTTCCAGATACGCAGTATTTT.

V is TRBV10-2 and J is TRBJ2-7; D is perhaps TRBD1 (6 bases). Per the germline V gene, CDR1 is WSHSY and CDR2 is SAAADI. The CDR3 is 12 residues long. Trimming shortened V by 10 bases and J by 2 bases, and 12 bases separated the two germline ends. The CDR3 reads CATRDIPYEQYF. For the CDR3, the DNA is TGCGCCACCCGGGACATCCCCTACGAGCAGTACTTC.

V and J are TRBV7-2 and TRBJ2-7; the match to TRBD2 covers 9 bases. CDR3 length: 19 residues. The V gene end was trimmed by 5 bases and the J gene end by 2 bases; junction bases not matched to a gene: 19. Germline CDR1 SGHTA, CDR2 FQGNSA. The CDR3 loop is CASSIGGARWTSETYEQYF. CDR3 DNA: TGTGCCAGCAGCATCGGTGGGGCCCGATGGACTAGCGAAACCTACGAGCAGTACTTC.

CDR3 in amino acids: CASSSLDRAPYEQYF. CDR3 nucleotides: TGCGCCAGCAGCTCCCTAGACAGGGCGCCCTACGAGCAGTACTTC. The rearrangement links TRBV5-1 to TRBJ2-7; 7 bases align to TRBD1. The V segment lost 3 bases and the J segment 2 bases; nucleotides outside the gene matches: 8. CDR1 and CDR2 (germline): SGHRS, YFSETQ. The CDR3 is made up of 15 amino acids.

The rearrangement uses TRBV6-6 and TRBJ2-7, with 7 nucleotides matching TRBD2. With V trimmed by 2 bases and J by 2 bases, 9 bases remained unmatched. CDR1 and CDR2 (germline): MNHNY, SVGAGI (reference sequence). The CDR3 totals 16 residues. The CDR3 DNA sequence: TGTGCCAGCAGTTACCCCTTGGGGGGAGGGCCCTACGAGCAGTACTTC. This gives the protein CASSYPLGGGPYEQYF.

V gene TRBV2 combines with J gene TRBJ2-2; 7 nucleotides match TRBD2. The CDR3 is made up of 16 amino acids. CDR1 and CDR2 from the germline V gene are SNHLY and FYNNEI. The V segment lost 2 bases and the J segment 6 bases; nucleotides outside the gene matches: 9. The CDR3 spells CASSEFGGRAAGELFF. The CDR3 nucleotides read TGTGCCAGCAGTGAATTTGGTGGGAGGGCTGCCGGGGAGCTGTTTTTT.

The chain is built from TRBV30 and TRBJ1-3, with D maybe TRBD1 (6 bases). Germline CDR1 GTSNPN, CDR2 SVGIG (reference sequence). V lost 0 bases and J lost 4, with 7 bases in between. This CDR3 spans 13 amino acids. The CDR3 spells CAWSVDRGNTIYF. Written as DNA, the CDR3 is TGTGCCTGGAGTGTAGACAGGGGAAACACCATATATTTT. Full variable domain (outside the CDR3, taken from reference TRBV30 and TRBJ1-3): SQTIHQWPATLVQPVGSPLSLECTVEGTSNPNLYWYRQAAGRGLQLLFYSVGIGQISSEVPQNLSASRPQDRQFILSSKKLLLSDSGFYLCAWSVDRGNTIYFGEGSWLTVV.

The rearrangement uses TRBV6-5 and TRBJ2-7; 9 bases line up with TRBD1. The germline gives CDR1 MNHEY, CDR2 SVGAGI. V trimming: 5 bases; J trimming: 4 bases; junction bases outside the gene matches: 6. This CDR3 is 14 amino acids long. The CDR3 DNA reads TGTGCCAGCAGTCGACCGGGACAGGGTTACGAGCAGTACTTC. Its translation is CASSRPGQGYEQYF.

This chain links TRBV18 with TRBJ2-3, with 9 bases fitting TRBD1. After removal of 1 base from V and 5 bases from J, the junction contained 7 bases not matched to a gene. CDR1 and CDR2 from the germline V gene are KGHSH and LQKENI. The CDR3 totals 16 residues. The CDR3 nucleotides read TGTGCCAGCTCACCACTGTCCGGGACAGGGATAGATACGCAGTATTTT. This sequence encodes CASSPLSGTGIDTQYF.

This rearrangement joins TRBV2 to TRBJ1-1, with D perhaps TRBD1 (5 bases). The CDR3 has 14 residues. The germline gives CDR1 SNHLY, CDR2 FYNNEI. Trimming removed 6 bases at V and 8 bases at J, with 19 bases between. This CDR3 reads CASSVRDMDLEAFF. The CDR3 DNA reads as TGTGCCAGCAGCGTCAGGGATATGGACCTCGAAGCTTTCTTT.

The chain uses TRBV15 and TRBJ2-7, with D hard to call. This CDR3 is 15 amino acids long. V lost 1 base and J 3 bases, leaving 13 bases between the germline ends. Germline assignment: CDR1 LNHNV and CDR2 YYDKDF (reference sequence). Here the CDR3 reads CATSRVRAGSYEQYF. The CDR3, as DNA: TGTGCCACCAGCAGAGTCCGGGCCGGCAGCTACGAGCAGTACTTC.

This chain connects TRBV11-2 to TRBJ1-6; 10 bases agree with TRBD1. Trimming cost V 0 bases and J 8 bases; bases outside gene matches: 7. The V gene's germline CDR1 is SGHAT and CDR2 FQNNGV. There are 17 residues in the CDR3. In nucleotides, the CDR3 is TGTGCCAGCAGCTTAGACGCGCCGGGACAGGGGCATTCACCCCTCCACTTT. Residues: CASSLDAPGQGHSPLHF.

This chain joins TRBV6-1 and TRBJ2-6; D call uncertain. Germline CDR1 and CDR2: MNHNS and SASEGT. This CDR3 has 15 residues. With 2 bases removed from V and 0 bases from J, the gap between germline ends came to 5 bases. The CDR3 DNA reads TGTGCCAGCAGTGAATTGACCTCTGGGGCCAACGTCCTGACTTTC. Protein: CASSELTSGANVLTF.

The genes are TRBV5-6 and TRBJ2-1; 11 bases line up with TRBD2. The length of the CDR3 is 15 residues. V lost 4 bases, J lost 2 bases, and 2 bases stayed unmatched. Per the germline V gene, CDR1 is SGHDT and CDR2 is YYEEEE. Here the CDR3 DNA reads TGTGCCAGCAGCCCGGGACTAGCGGCCTACAATGAGCAGTTCTTC. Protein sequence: CASSPGLAAYNEQFF.

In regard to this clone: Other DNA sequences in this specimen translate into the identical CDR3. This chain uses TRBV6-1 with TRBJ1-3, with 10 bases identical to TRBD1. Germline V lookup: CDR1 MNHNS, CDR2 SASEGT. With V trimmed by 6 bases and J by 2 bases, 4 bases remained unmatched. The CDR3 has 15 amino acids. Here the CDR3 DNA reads TGTGCCAGCAGCCCCGACAGGGGGCCTGGAAACACCATATATTTT. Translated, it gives CASSPDRGPGNTIYF.

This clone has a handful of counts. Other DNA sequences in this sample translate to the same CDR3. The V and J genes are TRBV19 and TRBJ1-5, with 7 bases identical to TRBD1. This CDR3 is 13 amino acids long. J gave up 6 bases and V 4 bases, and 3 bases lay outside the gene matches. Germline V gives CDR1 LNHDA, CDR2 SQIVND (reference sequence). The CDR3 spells CASSTQGGQPQHF. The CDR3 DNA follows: TGTGCCAGTAGTACTCAGGGGGGTCAGCCCCAGCATTTT.

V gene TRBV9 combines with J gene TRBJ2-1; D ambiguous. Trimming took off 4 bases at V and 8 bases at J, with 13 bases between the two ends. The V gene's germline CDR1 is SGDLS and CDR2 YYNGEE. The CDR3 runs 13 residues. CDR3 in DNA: TGTGCCAGCAGCTTTACTACTTGGGATGAGCAGTTCTTC. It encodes CASSFTTWDEQFF.

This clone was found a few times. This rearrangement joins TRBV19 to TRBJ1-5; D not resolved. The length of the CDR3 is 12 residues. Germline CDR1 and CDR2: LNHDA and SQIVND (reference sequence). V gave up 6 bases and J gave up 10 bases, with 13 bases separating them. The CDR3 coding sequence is TGTGCCAGTAGCCGGGATCTTCGTCCCCAGCATTTT. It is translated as CASSRDLRPQHF.